The rows below give T cell receptor beta chains drawn from one sample of a study of CD8 T cells in ankylosing spondylitis. TCRdb re-analysed the 5' RACE reads in MiXCR, keeping a single row per CDR3 protein. The sample holds 200,000 or so distinct CDR3 sequences, under 30% seen once. The sample taken for sequencing was blood, either unsorted or a sorted T cell fraction (not recorded which). The source of these receptors is a male donor with ankylosing spondylitis or in good health (not recorded which). Both conserved end residues are trimmed from each CDR3. Each record gives: J gene, V gene, CDR3 protein.

J: TRBJ2-3; V: TRBV5-1; CDR3: ASSFTGALTDTQY
J: TRBJ2-2; V: TRBV28; CDR3: ASSTQGAGTGELF
J: TRBJ2-3; V: TRBV29-1; CDR3: SVAQGIDTQY
J: TRBJ1-2; V: TRBV18; CDR3: ASSAVVEGGGYT
J: TRBJ2-5; V: TRBV5-1; CDR3: ASSWTGGEGETQY
J: TRBJ2-5; V: TRBV20-1; CDR3: SATPGRGLKTQY
J: TRBJ2-5; V: TRBV7-2; CDR3: ASSLGSWYQETQY
J: TRBJ2-1; V: TRBV6-1; CDR3: ASSIGTSGKNEQF
J: TRBJ2-7; V: TRBV12-3/TRBV12-4; CDR3: ASSLEQGTTSMQY
J: TRBJ2-5; V: TRBV12-3/TRBV12-4; CDR3: ASTMGTVETQY
J: TRBJ2-4; V: TRBV7-2; CDR3: ASSLAKGSKNIQY
J: TRBJ2-2; V: TRBV25-1; CDR3: ASNRDSGTGELF
J: TRBJ2-1; V: TRBV6-5; CDR3: ASSYISPGGGTFVNEQF
J: TRBJ1-5; V: TRBV4-2; CDR3: ASSQSGGEAQPQH
J: TRBJ1-1; V: TRBV12-3/TRBV12-4; CDR3: ASSFTVDNQAF
J: TRBJ2-7; V: TRBV5-6; CDR3: ASSLAIDVVEQY
J: TRBJ2-5; V: TRBV7-2; CDR3: ASSLAGSRLAHKTQY
J: TRBJ2-1; V: TRBV20-1; CDR3: SAVPLAGLGSEQF